One sample yielded the 13 T cell receptor beta chains listed below, sequenced in a study of cytomegalovirus exposure and HLA in healthy donors (dated by TCRdb to about 2017). Library method: the immunoSEQ multiplex PCR assay. The multiplex PCR relied on a mix of 60 forward primers for TCR Vbeta segments and 13 reverse primers for TCR Jbeta segments. In its TCRdb copy, this immuneACCESS table keeps in-frame sequences only and misses some clones. Where compared with another copy, unresolved V genes explain less than half of these, and the others have no known cause. The sample table contains approximately 150,000 clones; only one count was recorded for 60% to 85% of them. The ten most abundant clones make up roughly 6.7% of the sample. The sequenced material came from PBMCs. The receptors stem from a man aged 50-59 years in good health and CMV-seropositive.

The sample holds a few counts of this clone. The chain combines TRBV27 with TRBJ1-1; D remains unclear. Germline assignment: CDR1 MNHEY and CDR2 SMNVEV (reference sequence). Deletions cut 4 bases from V and 7 bases from J, with 7 bases between. The CDR3 loop spans 11 amino acids. CDR3 sequence reads: CASSSSGEAFF. CDR3 DNA: TGTGCCAGCAGTTCCTCGGGTGAAGCTTTCTTT.

The V gene is TRBV5-4, the J gene TRBJ2-5, with D tentatively TRBD2 (6 bases). V lost 0 bases and J 1 base, leaving 7 bases between the germline ends. Germline V CDR1 and CDR2: SGHNT, YYREEE (reference sequence). CDR3 length: 14 amino acids. The CDR3 nucleotides are TGTGCCAGCAGCTTGGGCGGGGCCCAAGAGACCCAGTACTTC. Its translation is CASSLGGAQETQYF.

The chain joins TRBV2 to TRBJ2-7; TRBD2 matches 10 bases. CDR1 is SNHLY and CDR2 is FYNNEI in the germline V gene. V dropped 5 bases and J dropped 5; count of bases not matched to a gene: 6. The CDR3 runs to 14 residues. The CDR3 here is CASSRRGLAHEQYF. CDR3 bases: TGTGCCAGCAGTCGAAGGGGACTAGCGCACGAGCAGTACTTC.

V and J are TRBV29-1 and TRBJ2-7; 7 bases line up with TRBD2. The CDR3 covers 11 residues. V lost 7 bases and J lost 5; bases outside the gene matches: 5. Germline values: CDR1 SQVTM, CDR2 ANQGSEA. The CDR3 loop reads CSGTTSDEQYF. The CDR3 nucleotides read TGCAGCGGAACAACTAGCGACGAGCAGTACTTC.

The rearrangement joins TRBV5-4 to TRBJ2-7; 12 nucleotides align to TRBD2. Germline trimming cut 1 base from V and 2 bases from J; bases unmatched to any gene: 4. There are 16 residues in the CDR3. Germline V gene lookup returns CDR1 SGHNT and CDR2 YYREEE (reference sequence). The CDR3 nucleotides are TGTGCCAGCAGCTTGCGGACTAGCGGGATCACCTACGAGCAGTACTTC. Its translation is CASSLRTSGITYEQYF.

This chain connects TRBV14 to TRBJ2-7; 9 nucleotides align to TRBD2. CDR1 is SGHDN and CDR2 is FVKESK in the germline V gene. The CDR3 sequence is 15 residues long. Trimming removed 0 bases from V and 7 bases from J; junction bases left unmatched: 7. Here the CDR3 reads CASSQDAIAGVEQYF. The CDR3 DNA is TGTGCCAGCAGCCAAGATGCGATAGCGGGAGTTGAGCAGTACTTC.

Comments on this clone: This may be a read error: a much more frequent sequence differs by one nucleotide. The rearrangement links TRBV7-3 to TRBJ1-5; tentative D call: TRBD1 (5 bases). There are 12 residues in the CDR3. Germline V gene lookup returns CDR1 SGHTA and CDR2 FQGTGA. V gave up 7 bases and J gave up 6 bases, with 10 bases separating them. In DNA form, the CDR3 reads TGTGCCAGCACCGGGGGAAGTCAGCCCCAGCATTTT. Residues: CASTGGSQPQHF.

The chain carries TRBV2 and TRBJ2-7; 7 bases agree with TRBD1. Looked up from germline, CDR1 is SNHLY and CDR2 is FYNNEI. The trim removed 11 bases at V and 3 bases at J, leaving 13 bases unmatched. This CDR3 is 14 amino acids long. CDR3 residues: CAGQSGTVRYEQYF. In DNA, the CDR3 is TGTGCCGGGCAGTCCGGGACAGTACGCTACGAGCAGTACTTC. Looking up the rest from reference TRBV2 and TRBJ2-7 gives the full variable domain: EPEVTQTPSHQVTQMGQEVILRCVPISNHLYFYWYRQILGQKVEFLVSFYNNEISEKSEIFDDQFSVERPDGSNFTLKIRSTKLEDSAMYFCAGQSGTVRYEQYFGPGTRLTVT.

The CDR3 region has the DNA TGTGCCAGCAGTGGTAACTGGGGGCTAGGAGGCTACACCTTC. This codes for CASSGNWGLGGYTF. The chain uses TRBV6-6 and TRBJ1-2; weak D call: TRBD1 (6 bases). V was clipped by 5 bases and J by 8 bases, with 18 bases between them. Germline-derived CDR1 and CDR2 are MNHNY and SVGAGI (reference sequence). This CDR3 is built from 14 residues.

The chain recombines TRBV5-1 with TRBJ1-1, with D perhaps matching TRBD1 (5 bases). The length of the CDR3 is 13 residues. CDR1 and CDR2 (germline): SGHRS, YFSETQ. V lost 3 bases to trimming and J lost 7 bases, with 13 bases between them. The CDR3 loop is CASSSWRGFEAFF. The CDR3, as DNA: TGCGCCAGCAGCTCCTGGAGGGGATTTGAAGCTTTCTTT. The variable domain in full, with the rest retrieved from reference TRBV5-1 and TRBJ1-1, is KAGVTQTPRYLIKTRGQQVTLSCSPISGHRSVSWYQQTPGQGLQFLFEYFSETQRNKGNFPGRFSGRQFSNSRSEMNVSTLELGDSALYLCASSSWRGFEAFFGQGTRLTVV.

V is TRBV28 and J is TRBJ2-1; 7 nucleotides match TRBD2. V lost 7 bases and J lost 8; bases outside the gene matches: 14. From germline, CDR1 is MDHEN and CDR2 SYDVKM. The length of the CDR3 is 15 residues. For the CDR3, the DNA is TGTGCCAGCACTCAAGGGGACTACGCCCGGGATGAGCAGTTCTTC. Protein: CASTQGDYARDEQFF.

This chain uses TRBV11-2 with TRBJ2-4, with a possible D match to TRBD1 (5 bases). Deletions cut 5 bases from V and 8 bases from J, with 7 bases between. The CDR3 sequence is 11 residues long. CDR1 is SGHAT, CDR2 FQNNGV, per germline. CDR3 nucleotides: TGTGCCAGCAGCCCAGGGCACATTCAGTACTTC. This gives the protein CASSPGHIQYF.

This clone was detected only a few times. The V gene is TRBV19, the J gene TRBJ2-1; TRBD1 might be the D (6 bases). V dropped 6 bases and J dropped 0 bases, with 12 bases sitting between them. The CDR3 has 15 amino acids. Germline CDR1 and CDR2: LNHDA and SQIVND (reference sequence). CDR3 sequence: CASRRADSSYNEQFF. CDR3 DNA sequence: TGTGCCAGTAGAAGAGCGGACAGCTCCTACAATGAGCAGTTCTTC.